The clone carrying this TCR beta chain was seen only a few times. Its antigen is unknown. The data originate from a study of T cells in Graves' hyperthyroidism and ophthalmopathy. The wider study: Peripheral blood was collected at initial diagnosis, before any treatment.

V lost 3 bases to trimming and J lost 10 bases; unmatched junction nucleotides: 10. The CDR3 loop spans 14 amino acids. The germline gives CDR1 MGHRA, CDR2 YSYEKL. Patients between 18 and 65 years old had hyperthyroidism, newly diagnosed and lasting under 2 months. Diagnoses rested on clinical symptoms, serum thyroxine and TRAb, thyroid ultrasound and orbital computed tomography. Study-wide findings and caveats: From stable hyperthyroidism, ophthalmopathy was set apart by a 13 V-J model.

Amplified regions were TCR beta CDR3 sequences from RNA transcripts. First-round RT-PCR with HTBI primers amplified the TCR CDR3 region. TCRdb independently ran MiXCR on the multiplex PCR reads; one entry per CDR3 protein. This sample has under 700,000 distinct CDR3 sequences, with approximately 15% found just once. The clonotype comes from a woman aged 18-30 years with Graves' hyperthyroidism. This chain connects TRBV4-1 to TRBJ1-1; 8 bases map to TRBD1. Sequenced input: blood. The CDR3 DNA reads as TGCGCCAGCAGCCACGGACAGGGCGGATTAGGAGCTTTCTTT. Translated: CASSHGQGGLGAFF.